This T cell receptor (beta chain) stems from a study of coeliac disease. Study summary: Each coeliac patient was active, refractory type I, or diet-controlled. Study outcomes and limitations: Intraepithelial and lamina propria fractions were not highly pure, so cross-contamination was possible. According to the authors, this method cannot detect gliadin-specific T cells in an unbiased way.

Trimming took off 5 bases at V and 2 bases at J, with 9 bases between the two ends. The CDR3 is made up of 13 amino acids. Germline loops: CDR1 SGHTA, CDR2 FQGNSA. On this clone itself: The antigen is unknown.

Profiling relied on immunoSEQ multiplex PCR, and the TCRdb table lists in-frame clones only, not all of them. The sample yields fewer than 10,000 clones, roughly 71% seen once. The receptor comes from a woman in her fifties or sixties with celiac disease. Sequencing was performed on lamina propria lymphocytes from the gut. This rearrangement joins TRBV7-2 to TRBJ2-5; D is unresolved. As DNA, the CDR3 is TGTGCCAGCAGCCCCCCCTTTCAAGAGACCCAGTACTTC. Residues: CASSPPFQETQYF.